Shown below are 10 T cell receptor beta chains from a single sample sequenced in a study of blood T cell repertoires in COVID-19. The assay was immunoSEQ multiplex PCR, and TCRdb's table has in-frame clones only and misses some. The data contain 180,000 or so clones, 70% to 90% of them singletons. The sample comprised PBMCs or T cells enriched from blood (not recorded which). These receptors all come from a young woman who had recovered from COVID-19.

The chain recombines TRBV6-5 with TRBJ2-7; 7 bases are shared with TRBD1. Germline lookup yields CDR1 MNHEY and CDR2 SVGAGI. The CDR3 length is 15 residues. J lost 0 bases, V lost 3 bases, and 5 bases had no gene match. CDR3: CASSYGRDSSYEQYF. CDR3 in DNA: TGTGCCAGCAGTTATGGCCGGGACAGCTCCTACGAGCAGTACTTC.

The chain uses TRBV6-5 and TRBJ2-7; 12 bases agree with TRBD1. Trimming removed 6 bases from V and 6 bases from J; junction bases left unmatched: 6. Germline lookup yields CDR1 MNHEY and CDR2 SVGAGI. This CDR3 comprises 14 residues. The CDR3 protein is CASRGTGGPSEQYF. In DNA form, the CDR3 reads TGTGCCAGCAGAGGGACAGGGGGCCCTAGCGAGCAGTACTTC.

The chain links TRBV11-2 to TRBJ2-1; 7 positions match TRBD2. CDR1 is SGHAT, CDR2 FQNNGV, per germline. CDR3 length: 14 residues. V was clipped by 3 bases and J by 8 bases; unmatched bases: 7. CDR3 amino acids: CASSFSPSGYEQFF. The CDR3 coding sequence is TGTGCCAGCAGCTTCTCTCCTAGCGGTTATGAGCAGTTCTTC.

V usage is TRBV5-5 and J usage is TRBJ2-1, with 7 bases aligning to TRBD2. The V gene's germline CDR1 is SGHKS and CDR2 YYEKEE (reference sequence). V lost 4 bases and J lost 5; bases outside the gene matches: 3. The CDR3 sequence is 13 residues long. The CDR3 bases are TGTGCCAGCAGCCAGCGGGGCGACAATGAGCAGTTCTTC. This codes for CASSQRGDNEQFF.

This chain uses TRBV2 with TRBJ1-1; TRBD1 matches 9 bases. Trimming took 9 bases from V and 10 from J; bases not matched to a gene: 12. This CDR3 contains 13 residues. Per the germline V gene, CDR1 is SNHLY and CDR2 is FYNNEI. The CDR3: CASRTGTGYLAFF. The CDR3 coding sequence is TGTGCCAGTCGCACCGGGACAGGGTATTTAGCTTTCTTT.

The chain links TRBV5-1 to TRBJ2-5, with 14 nucleotides matching TRBD2. V gave up 3 bases and J gave up 4 bases; unmatched junction bases: 5. The CDR3 has 16 residues. Germline lookup yields CDR1 SGHRS and CDR2 YFSETQ. CDR3 DNA sequence: TGCGCCAGCAGCTCGGGACTAGCGGGAGTGGGAGAGACCCAGTACTTC. Its protein is CASSSGLAGVGETQYF.

The genes are TRBV6-5 and TRBJ1-5; perhaps TRBD1 as D (5 bases). V was clipped by 6 bases and J by 5 bases, with 5 bases between them. CDR1 is MNHEY, CDR2 SVGAGI, per germline. The CDR3 loop spans 11 amino acids. The DNA of the CDR3 is TGTGCCAGCAGAGGGGATCAGCCCCAGCATTTT. The encoded protein is CASRGDQPQHF.

The chain combines TRBV30 with TRBJ2-3; the D gene is possibly TRBD1 (6 bases). Germline-derived CDR1 and CDR2 are GTSNPN and SVGIG (reference sequence). The V gene lost 1 base and the J gene lost 8 bases, with 13 bases spanning the gap. The CDR3 is 13 amino acids. CDR3 residues: CAWSGQGTRTQYF. The CDR3 DNA reads TGTGCCTGGAGTGGTCAGGGGACGCGTACGCAGTATTTT. The whole variable domain, filled in from reference TRBV30 and TRBJ2-3, reads SQTIHQWPATLVQPVGSPLSLECTVEGTSNPNLYWYRQAAGRGLQLLFYSVGIGQISSEVPQNLSASRPQDRQFILSSKKLLLSDSGFYLCAWSGQGTRTQYFGPGTRLTVL.

The sample holds many counts of this clone. V gene TRBV28 combines with J gene TRBJ1-3; 10 nucleotides match TRBD1. This CDR3 is 19 amino acids long. CDR1 is MDHEN and CDR2 is SYDVKM in the germline V gene. With 0 bases clipped from V and 2 bases from J, the junction kept 10 bases outside the gene matches. The CDR3 sequence is CASSLWPSSDRGPGNTIYF. CDR3 coding DNA: TGTGCCAGCAGTTTATGGCCTTCCAGTGACAGGGGGCCTGGAAACACCATATATTTT.

The DNA for the CDR3 is TGTGCCAGCAGCCAAGATCGGACTAGCGAGTACAATGAGCAGTTCTTC. Its translation: CASSQDRTSEYNEQFF. The V gene is TRBV3-1 (or the pseudogene TRBV3-2), the J gene TRBJ2-1; TRBD2 aligns across 9 bases. V dropped 0 bases and J dropped 4; count of bases not matched to a gene: 4. Germline loops: CDR1 LGHDT, CDR2 YNNKEL (reference sequence). The CDR3 extends over 16 amino acids.